This TCR beta chain was retrieved from a study of technical replicates of blood from a handful of donors. Repertoires were generated with immunoSEQ multiplex PCR, while TCRdb's copy carries only in-frame clones and drops some. The table shows 70,000 to 95,000 clones, with approximately 97% occurring only once. This CDR3 spans 16 amino acids. V shed 4 bases and J 9 bases; nucleotides not matched to a gene: 16. Germline V gene lookup returns CDR1 SGDLS and CDR2 YYNGEE. The TCR was taken from a human donor in good health. The genes are TRBV9 and TRBJ2-1; 7 bases are shared with TRBD2. Sequenced sample: T cells isolated from PBMCs. CDR3 region: CASSSAGVPPALEQFF. The CDR3, as DNA: TGTGCCAGCAGCTCCGCGGGAGTCCCCCCAGCTCTTGAGCAGTTCTTC. The whole variable domain, remainder taken from reference TRBV9 and TRBJ2-1, is DSGVTQTPKHLITATGQRVTLRCSPRSGDLSVYWYQQSLDQGLQFLIQYYNGEERAKGNILERFSAQQFPDLHSELNLSSLELGDSALYFCASSSAGVPPALEQFFGPGTRLTVL.